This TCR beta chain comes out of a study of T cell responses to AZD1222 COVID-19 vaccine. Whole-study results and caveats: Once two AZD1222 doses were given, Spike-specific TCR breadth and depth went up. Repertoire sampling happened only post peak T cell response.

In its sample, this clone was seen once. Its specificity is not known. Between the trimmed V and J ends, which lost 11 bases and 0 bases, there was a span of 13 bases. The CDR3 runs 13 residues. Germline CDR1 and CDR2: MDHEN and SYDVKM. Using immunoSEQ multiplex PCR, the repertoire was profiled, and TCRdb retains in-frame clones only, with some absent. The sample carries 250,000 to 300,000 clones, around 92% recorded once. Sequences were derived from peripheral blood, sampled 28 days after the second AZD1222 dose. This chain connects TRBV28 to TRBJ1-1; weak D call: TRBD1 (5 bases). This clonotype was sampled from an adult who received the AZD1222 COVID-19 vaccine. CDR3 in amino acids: CAGTGRLNTEAFF. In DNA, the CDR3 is TGTGCCGGGACGGGTCGATTGAACACTGAAGCTTTCTTT.